Following are 5 T cell receptor beta chains from one sample sequenced in a study of T cell changes during pregnancy in multiple sclerosis. Using immunoSEQ multiplex PCR, the repertoire was profiled, and TCRdb retains in-frame clones only, with some absent. The sample holds about 80,000 clones, around 90% seen once. Source: peripheral blood, taken before pregnancy. The receptors derive from a female donor with multiple sclerosis, enrolled in a pregnancy study.

The CDR3 spells CASSAGPSGRASYNEQFF. The CDR3 nucleotides are TGTGCCAGCAGTGCCGGCCCTAGCGGGAGGGCCTCCTACAATGAGCAGTTCTTC. The chain combines TRBV6-4 with TRBJ2-1; TRBD2 aligns across 12 bases. The CDR3 is made up of 18 amino acids. J lost 0 bases, V lost 4 bases, and 7 bases had no gene match. The germline CDR1 and CDR2 sequences are MRHNA and SNTAGT.

This clone came up once. This rearrangement joins TRBV5-1 to TRBJ2-1; 11 positions agree with TRBD2. With 0 bases clipped from V and 7 bases from J, the junction kept 3 bases outside the gene matches. Germline V gives CDR1 SGHRS, CDR2 YFSETQ. The CDR3 is made up of 15 amino acids. In nucleotides, the CDR3 is TGCGCCAGCAGCTTGGGACTAGCGGGAAGTAATGAGCAGTTCTTC. Encoded protein: CASSLGLAGSNEQFF.

The chain carries TRBV7-9 and TRBJ2-7; 10 bases are a match to TRBD2. Germline CDR1 and CDR2: SEHNR and FQNEAQ (reference sequence). There are 16 residues in the CDR3. V shed 5 bases, J shed 3 bases, and the junction held 10 bases outside the gene matches. CDR3 bases: TGTGCCAGCAGCCCACGACTAGCGGGTTTTGACTACGAGCAGTACTTC. The encoded protein is CASSPRLAGFDYEQYF.

The chain has TRBV6-1 and TRBJ1-1; the D is unclear. Trimming stripped 4 bases from V and 0 bases from J, with 6 bases between. CDR1 is MNHNS, CDR2 SASEGT, per germline. This CDR3 region has 13 residues. CDR3 in amino acids: CASSGQMNTEAFF. The CDR3, as DNA: TGTGCCAGCAGTGGGCAGATGAACACTGAAGCTTTCTTT.

The chain recombines TRBV27 with TRBJ2-2; 10 bases agree with TRBD2. CDR1 and CDR2 from the germline V gene are MNHEY and SMNVEV (reference sequence). J gave up 2 bases and V 8 bases, and 8 bases lay outside the gene matches. This CDR3 comprises 16 residues. CDR3: CASGRASGGNTGELFF. The CDR3, as DNA: TGTGCCAGCGGCAGGGCTAGCGGGGGCAACACCGGGGAGCTGTTTTTT.